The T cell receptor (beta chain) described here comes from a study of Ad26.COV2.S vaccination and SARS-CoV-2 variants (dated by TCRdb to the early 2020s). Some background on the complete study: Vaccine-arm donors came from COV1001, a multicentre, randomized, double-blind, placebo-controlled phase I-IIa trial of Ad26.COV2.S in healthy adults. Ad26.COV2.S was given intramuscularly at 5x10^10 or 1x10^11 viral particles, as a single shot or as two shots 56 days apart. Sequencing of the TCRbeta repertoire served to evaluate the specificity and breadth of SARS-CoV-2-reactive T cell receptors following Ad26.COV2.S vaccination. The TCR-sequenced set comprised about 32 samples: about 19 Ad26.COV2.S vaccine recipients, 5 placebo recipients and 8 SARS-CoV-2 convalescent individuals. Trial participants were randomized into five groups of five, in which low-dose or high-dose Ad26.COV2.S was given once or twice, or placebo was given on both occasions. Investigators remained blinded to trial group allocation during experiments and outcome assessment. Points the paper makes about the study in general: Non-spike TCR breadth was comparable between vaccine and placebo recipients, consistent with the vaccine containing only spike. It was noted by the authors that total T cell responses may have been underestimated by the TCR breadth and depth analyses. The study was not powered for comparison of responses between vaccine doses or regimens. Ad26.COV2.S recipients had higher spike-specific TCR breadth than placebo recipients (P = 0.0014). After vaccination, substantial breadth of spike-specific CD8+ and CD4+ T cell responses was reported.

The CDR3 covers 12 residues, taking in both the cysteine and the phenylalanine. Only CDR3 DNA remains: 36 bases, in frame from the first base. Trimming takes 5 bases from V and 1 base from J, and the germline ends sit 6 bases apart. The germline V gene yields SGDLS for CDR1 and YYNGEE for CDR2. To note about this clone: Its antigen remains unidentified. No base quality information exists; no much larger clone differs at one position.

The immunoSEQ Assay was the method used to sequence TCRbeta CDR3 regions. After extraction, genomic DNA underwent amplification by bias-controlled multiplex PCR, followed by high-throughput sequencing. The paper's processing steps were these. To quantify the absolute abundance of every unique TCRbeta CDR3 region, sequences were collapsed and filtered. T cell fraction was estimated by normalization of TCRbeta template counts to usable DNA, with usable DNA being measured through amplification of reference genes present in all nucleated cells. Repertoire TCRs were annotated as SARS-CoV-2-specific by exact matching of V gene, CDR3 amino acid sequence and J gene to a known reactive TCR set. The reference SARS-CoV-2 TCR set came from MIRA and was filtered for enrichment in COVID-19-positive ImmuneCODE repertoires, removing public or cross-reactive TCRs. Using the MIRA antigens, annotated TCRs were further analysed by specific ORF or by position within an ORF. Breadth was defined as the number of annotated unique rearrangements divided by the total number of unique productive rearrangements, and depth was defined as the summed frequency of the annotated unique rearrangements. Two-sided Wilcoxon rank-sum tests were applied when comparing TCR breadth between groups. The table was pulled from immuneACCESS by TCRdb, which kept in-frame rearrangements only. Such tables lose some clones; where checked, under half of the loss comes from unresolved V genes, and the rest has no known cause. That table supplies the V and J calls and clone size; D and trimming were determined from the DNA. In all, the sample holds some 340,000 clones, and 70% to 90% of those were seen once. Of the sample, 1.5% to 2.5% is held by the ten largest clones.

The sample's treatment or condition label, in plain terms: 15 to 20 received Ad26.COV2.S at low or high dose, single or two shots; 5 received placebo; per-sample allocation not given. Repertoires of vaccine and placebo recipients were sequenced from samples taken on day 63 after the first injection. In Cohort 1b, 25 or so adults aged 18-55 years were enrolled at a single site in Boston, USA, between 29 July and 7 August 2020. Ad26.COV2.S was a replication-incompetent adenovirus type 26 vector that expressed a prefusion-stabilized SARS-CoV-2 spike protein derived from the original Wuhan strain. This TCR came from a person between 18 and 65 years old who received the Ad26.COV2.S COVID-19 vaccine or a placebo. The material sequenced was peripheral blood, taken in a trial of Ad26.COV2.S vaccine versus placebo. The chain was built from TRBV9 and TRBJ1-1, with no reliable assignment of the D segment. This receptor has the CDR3 CASSRQNTEAFF. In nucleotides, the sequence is TGTGCCAGCAGTCGGCAGAACACTGAAGCTTTCTTT. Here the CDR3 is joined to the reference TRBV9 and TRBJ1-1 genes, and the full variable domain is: DSGVTQTPKHLITATGQRVTLRCSPRSGDLSVYWYQQSLDQGLQFLIQYYNGEERAKGNILERFSAQQFPDLHSELNLSSLELGDSALYFCASSRQNTEAFFGQGTRLTVV.